This TCR beta chain was recorded in a study of blood T cell repertoires in COVID-19. Looking at the study overall: Acute and convalescent COVID-19 specimens originated in the United States, Italy and Spain. Sources were T cells, B-cell-depleted T cells, or PBMCs; the material itself was cDNA or gDNA.

Profiling relied on immunoSEQ multiplex PCR, and the TCRdb table lists in-frame clones only, not all of them. This sample carries around 360,000 clones, roughly 86% of them seen once, and the ten largest clones take about 1.9%. This CDR3 has 15 residues. V and J are TRBV21-1 and TRBJ2-1; the table assigns TRBD2, which was not confirmed against the DNA. TRBV21-1 represents a pseudogene. Sequencing used PBMCs or T cells enriched from blood (not recorded which). This TCR was recovered from a man in his forties in a cohort exposed to, infected with or recovered from COVID-19 (not recorded which). As DNA, the CDR3 is TGTGCCAGCAGCAAATGGGGACTAGCCTACAATGAGCAGTTCTTC. It is translated as CASSKWGLAYNEQFF.